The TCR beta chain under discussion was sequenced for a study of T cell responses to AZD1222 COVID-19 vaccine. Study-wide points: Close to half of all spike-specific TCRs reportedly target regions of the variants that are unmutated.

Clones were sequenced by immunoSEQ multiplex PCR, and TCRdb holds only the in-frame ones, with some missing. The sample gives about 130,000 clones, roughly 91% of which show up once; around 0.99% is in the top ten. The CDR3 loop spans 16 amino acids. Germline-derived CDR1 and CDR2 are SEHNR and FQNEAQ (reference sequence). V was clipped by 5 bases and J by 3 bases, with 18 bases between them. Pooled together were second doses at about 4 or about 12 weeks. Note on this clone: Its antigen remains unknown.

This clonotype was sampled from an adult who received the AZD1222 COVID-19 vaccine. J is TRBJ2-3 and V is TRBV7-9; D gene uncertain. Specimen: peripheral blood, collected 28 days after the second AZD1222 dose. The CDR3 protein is CASSPQQRTRTDTQYF. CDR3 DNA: TGTGCCAGCAGCCCACAGCAACGGACGCGGACAGATACGCAGTATTTT.